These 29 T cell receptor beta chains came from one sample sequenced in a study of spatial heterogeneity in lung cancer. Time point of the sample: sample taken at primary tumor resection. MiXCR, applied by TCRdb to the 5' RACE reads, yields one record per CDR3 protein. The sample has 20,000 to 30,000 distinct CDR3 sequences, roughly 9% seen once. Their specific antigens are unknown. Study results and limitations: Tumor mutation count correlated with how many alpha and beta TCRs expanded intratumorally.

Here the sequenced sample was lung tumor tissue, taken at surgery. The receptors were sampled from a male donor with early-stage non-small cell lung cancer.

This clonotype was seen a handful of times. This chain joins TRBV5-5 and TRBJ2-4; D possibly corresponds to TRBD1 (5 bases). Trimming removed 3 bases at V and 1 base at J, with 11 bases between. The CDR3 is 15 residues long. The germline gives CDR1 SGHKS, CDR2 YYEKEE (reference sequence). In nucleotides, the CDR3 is TGTGCCAGCAGCTCCCCCAGGGATGCCAAAAACATTCAGTACTTC. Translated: CASSSPRDAKNIQYF.

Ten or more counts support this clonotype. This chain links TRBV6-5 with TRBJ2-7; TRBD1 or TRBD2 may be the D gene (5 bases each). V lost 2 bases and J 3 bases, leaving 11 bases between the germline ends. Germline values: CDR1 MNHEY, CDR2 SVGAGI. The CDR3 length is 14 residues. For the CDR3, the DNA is TGTGCCAGCAGTTACGATCGGGACGGCTACGAGCAGTACTTC. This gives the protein CASSYDRDGYEQYF.

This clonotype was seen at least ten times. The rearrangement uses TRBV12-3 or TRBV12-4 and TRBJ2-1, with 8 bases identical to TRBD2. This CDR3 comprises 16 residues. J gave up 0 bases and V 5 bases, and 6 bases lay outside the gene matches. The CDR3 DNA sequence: TGTGCCAGCAGTGAAATAGCGGGGAGCTCCTACAATGAGCAGTTCTTC. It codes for CASSEIAGSSYNEQFF.

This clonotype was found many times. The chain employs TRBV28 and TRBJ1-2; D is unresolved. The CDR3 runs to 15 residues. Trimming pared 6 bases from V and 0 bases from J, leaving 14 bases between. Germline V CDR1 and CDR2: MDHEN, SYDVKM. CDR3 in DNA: TGTGCCAGCAGCTCCCCTTGGCAGGCTAACTATGGCTACACCTTC. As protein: CASSSPWQANYGYTF.

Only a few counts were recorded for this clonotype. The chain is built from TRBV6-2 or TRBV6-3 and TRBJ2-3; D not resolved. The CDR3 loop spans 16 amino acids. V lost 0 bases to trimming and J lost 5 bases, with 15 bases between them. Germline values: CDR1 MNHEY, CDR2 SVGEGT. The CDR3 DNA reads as TGTGCCAGCAGTTACTCGACAAAAAGTATGGGAGATACGCAGTATTTT. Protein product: CASSYSTKSMGDTQYF.

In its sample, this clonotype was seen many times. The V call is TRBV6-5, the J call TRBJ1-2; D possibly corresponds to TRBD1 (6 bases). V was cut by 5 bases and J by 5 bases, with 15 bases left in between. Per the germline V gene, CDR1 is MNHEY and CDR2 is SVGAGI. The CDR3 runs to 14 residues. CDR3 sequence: CASSPQGSGYGYTF. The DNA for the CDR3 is TGTGCCAGCAGTCCACAGGGCTCGGGGTATGGCTACACCTTC.

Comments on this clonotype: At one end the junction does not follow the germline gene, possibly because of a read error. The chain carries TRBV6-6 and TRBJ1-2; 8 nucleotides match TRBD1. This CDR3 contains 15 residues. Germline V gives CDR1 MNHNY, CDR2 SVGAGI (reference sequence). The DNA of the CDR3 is TGTGCCAGCAGCCCTCTTGGACAGGGTAATTTCCTTGGAGACTTC. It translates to CASSPLGQGNFLGDF.

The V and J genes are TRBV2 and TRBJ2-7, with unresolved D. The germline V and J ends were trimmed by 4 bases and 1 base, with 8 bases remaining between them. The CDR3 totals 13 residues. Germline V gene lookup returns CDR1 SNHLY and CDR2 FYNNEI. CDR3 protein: CASSVDTSYEQYF. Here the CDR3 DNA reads TGTGCCAGCAGTGTCGACACTTCCTACGAGCAGTACTTC.

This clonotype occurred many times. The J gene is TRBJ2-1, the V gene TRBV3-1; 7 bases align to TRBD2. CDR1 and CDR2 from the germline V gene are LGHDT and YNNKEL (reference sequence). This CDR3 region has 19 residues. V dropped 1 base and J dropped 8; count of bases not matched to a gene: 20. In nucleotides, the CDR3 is TGTGCCAGCAGCCAAGGTTCTCCTGTCAGGACTAGAGGTATAGATGAGCAGTTCTTC. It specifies CASSQGSPVRTRGIDEQFF.

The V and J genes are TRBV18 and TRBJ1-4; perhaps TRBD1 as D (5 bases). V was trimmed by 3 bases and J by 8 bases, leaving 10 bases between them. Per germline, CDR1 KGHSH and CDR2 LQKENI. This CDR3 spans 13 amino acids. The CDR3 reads CASSPDGTEKLFF. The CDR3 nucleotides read TGTGCCAGCTCACCCGACGGGACCGAAAAACTGTTTTTT.

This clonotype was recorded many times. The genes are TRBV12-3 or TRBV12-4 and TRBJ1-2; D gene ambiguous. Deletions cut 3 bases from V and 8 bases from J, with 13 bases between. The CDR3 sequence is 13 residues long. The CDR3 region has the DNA TGTGCCAGCAGTTTCTGGCAGGCTGAAGGCTACACCTTC. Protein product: CASSFWQAEGYTF.

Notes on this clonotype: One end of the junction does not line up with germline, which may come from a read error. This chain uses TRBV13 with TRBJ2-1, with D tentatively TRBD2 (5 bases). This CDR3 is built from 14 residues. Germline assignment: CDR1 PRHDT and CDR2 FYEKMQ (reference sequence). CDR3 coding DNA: TGTGTCAGCAACCCGAACCTAGCCTACCCTGAGCAGTTCTTC. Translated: CVSNPNLAYPEQFF.

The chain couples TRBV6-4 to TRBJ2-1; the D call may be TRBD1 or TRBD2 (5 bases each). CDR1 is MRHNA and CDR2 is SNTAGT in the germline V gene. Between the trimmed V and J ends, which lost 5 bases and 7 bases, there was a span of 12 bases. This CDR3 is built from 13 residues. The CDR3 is CASSTGTTNEQFF. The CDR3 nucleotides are TGTGCCAGCAGTACCGGGACCACGAATGAGCAGTTCTTC.

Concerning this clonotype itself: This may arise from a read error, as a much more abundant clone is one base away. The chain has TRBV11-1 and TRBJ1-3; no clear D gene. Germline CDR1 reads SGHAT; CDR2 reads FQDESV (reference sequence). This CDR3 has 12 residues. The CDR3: CVSSFPGNTIYF. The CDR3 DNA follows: TGTGTCAGCAGCTTCCCCGGAAACACCATATATTTT.

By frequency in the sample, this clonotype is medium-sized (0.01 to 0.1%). The CDR3 loop is CASSPGGIGSRTDTQYF. The CDR3 DNA reads TGTGCCAGCTCACCGGGGGGCATCGGCTCCCGCACAGATACGCAGTATTTT. The V call is TRBV18, the J call TRBJ2-3; D tentatively reads TRBD1 or TRBD2 (6 bases each). This CDR3 spans 17 amino acids. V was shortened by 3 bases and J by 1 base, with 17 bases between the two germline ends. The germline gives CDR1 KGHSH, CDR2 LQKENI.

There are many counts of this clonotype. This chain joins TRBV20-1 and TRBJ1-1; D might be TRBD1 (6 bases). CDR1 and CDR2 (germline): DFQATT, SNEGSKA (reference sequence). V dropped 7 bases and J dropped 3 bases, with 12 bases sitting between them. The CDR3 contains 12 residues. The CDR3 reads CSGEEGDTEAFF. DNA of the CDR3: TGCAGTGGGGAGGAGGGGGACACTGAAGCTTTCTTT.

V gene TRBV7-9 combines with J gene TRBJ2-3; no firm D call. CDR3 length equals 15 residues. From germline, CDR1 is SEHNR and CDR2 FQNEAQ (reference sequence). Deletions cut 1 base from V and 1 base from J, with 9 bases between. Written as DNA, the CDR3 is TGTGCCAGCAGCTTAGGGGGTTCCGGCACAGATACGCAGTATTTT. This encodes CASSLGGSGTDTQYF.

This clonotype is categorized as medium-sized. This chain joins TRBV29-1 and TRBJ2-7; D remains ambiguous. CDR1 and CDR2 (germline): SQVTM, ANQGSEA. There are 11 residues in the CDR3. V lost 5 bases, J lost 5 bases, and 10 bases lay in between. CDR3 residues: CSVLDPNEQYF. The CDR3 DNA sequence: TGCAGCGTTTTAGACCCGAACGAGCAGTACTTC.

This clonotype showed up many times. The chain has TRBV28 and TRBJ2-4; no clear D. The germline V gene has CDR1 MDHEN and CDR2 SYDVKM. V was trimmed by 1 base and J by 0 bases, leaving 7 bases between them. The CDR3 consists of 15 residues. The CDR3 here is CASSLSVGAKNIQYF. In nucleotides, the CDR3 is TGTGCCAGCAGTTTATCGGTGGGAGCCAAAAACATTCAGTACTTC.

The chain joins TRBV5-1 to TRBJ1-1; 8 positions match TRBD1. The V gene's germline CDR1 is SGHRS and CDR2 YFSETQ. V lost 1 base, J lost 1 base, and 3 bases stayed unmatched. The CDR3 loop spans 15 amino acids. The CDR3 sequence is CASSLSGQGNTEAFF. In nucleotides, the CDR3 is TGCGCCAGCAGCTTGTCTGGACAGGGGAACACTGAAGCTTTCTTT.

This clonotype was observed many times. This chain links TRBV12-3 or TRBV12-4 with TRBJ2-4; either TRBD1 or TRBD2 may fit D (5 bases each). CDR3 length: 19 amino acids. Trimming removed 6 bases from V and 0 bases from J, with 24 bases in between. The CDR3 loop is CASSYSPGRSFLAKNIQYF. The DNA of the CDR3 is TGTGCCAGCAGCTATAGCCCGGGACGGAGCTTTCTAGCCAAAAACATTCAGTACTTC.

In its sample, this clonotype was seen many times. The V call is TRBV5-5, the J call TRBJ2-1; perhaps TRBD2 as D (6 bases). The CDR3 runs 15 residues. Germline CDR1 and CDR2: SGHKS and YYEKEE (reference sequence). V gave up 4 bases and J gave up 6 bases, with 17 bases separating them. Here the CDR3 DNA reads TGTGCCAGCAGCCAACTGCCGGGACTCGCCAATGAGCAGTTCTTC. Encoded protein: CASSQLPGLANEQFF. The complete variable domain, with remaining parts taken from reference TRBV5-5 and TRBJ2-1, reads DAGVTQSPTHLIKTRGQQVTLRCSPISGHKSVSWYQQVLGQGPQFIFQYYEKEERGRGNFPDRFSARQFPNYSSELNVNALLLGDSALYLCASSQLPGLANEQFFGPGTRLTVL.

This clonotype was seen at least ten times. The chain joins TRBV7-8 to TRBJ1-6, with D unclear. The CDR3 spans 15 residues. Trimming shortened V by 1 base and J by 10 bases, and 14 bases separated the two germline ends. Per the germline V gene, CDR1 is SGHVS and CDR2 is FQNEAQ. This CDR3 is CASSLVTDNRSPLHF. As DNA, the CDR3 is TGTGCCAGCAGCTTAGTTACAGACAATAGATCACCCCTCCACTTT.

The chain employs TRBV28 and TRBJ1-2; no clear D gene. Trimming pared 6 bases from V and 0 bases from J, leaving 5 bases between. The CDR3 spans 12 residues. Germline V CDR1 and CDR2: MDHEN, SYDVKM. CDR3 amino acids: CASSQANYGYTF. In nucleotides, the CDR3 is TGTGCCAGCAGCCAAGCTAACTATGGCTACACCTTC.

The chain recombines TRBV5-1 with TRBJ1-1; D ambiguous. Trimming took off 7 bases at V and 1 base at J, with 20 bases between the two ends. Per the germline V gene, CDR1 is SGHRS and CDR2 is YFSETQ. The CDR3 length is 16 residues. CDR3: CASRASTGRPNTEAFF. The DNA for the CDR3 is TGCGCCAGCCGGGCATCGACCGGGCGGCCGAACACTGAAGCTTTCTTT.

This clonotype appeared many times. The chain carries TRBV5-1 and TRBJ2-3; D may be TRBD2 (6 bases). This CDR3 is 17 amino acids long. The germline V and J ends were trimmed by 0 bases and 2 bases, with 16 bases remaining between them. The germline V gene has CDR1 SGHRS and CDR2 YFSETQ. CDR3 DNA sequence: TGCGCCAGCAGCTTGGCCCGTCCGACTAGATCCACAGATACGCAGTATTTT. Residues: CASSLARPTRSTDTQYF.

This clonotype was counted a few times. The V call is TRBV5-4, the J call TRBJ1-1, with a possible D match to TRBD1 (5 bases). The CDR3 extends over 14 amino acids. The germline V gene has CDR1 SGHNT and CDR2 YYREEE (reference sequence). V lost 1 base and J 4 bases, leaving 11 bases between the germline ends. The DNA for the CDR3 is TGTGCCAGCAGCTTGTGGGGGGTGCGCACTGAAGCTTTCTTT. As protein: CASSLWGVRTEAFF. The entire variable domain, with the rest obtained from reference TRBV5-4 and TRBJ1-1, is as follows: ETGVTQSPTHLIKTRGQQVTLRCSSQSGHNTVSWYQQALGQGPQFIFQYYREEENGRGNFPPRFSGLQFPNYSSELNVNALELDDSALYLCASSLWGVRTEAFFGQGTRLTVV.

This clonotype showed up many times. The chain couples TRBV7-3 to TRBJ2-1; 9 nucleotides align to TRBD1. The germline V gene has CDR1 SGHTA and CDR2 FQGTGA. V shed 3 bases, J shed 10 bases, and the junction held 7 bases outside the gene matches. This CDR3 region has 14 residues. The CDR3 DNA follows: TGTGCCAGCAGCTTGACACAGGGGGCGAGAGAGCAGTTCTTC. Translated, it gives CASSLTQGAREQFF.

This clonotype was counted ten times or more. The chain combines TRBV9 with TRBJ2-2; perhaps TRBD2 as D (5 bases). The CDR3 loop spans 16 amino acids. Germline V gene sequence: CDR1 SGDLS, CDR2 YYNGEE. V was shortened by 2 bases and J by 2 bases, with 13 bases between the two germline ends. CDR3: CASSVSGLPNTGELFF. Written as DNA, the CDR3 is TGTGCCAGCAGCGTTTCTGGACTTCCAAACACCGGGGAGCTGTTTTTT.